A single sample is the source of the 17 T cell receptor beta chains below, sequenced in a study of OX40 agonist ivuxolimab in advanced cancers. Sequenced by immunoSEQ multiplex PCR; TCRdb stores in-frame clones only, minus some. Of tens of thousands of clones listed, 85% to 95% were seen once; the top ten hold about 12%. The source was CD4+ or CD8+ T cells sorted from blood, collected in a trial of the OX40 agonist ivuxolimab. Receptor source: an adult with an advanced solid tumor such as melanoma, head and neck, liver or kidney cancer.

This sequence joins TRBV19 and TRBJ2-7; D possibly uses TRBD1 or TRBD2 (6 bases each). The germline CDR1 and CDR2 sequences are LNHDA and SQIVND (reference sequence). The CDR3 totals 15 residues. With 5 bases removed from V and 3 bases from J, the gap between germline ends came to 17 bases. The CDR3 loop reads CASSSRDTPVYEQYF. DNA of the CDR3: TGTGCCAGTAGTTCGCGGGACACACCCGTCTACGAGCAGTACTTC.

The chain carries TRBV5-1 and TRBJ2-1; D assignment may be TRBD1 or TRBD2 (6 bases each). The CDR3 has 15 amino acids. Looked up from germline, CDR1 is SGHRS and CDR2 is YFSETQ. The V and J ends lost 2 bases and 7 bases respectively, with 16 bases between them. The CDR3 protein is CASSFDRGRGNEQFF. The CDR3 coding sequence is TGCGCCAGCAGCTTTGACCGGGGGCGAGGGAATGAGCAGTTCTTC. Variable domain in full (rest from reference TRBV5-1 and TRBJ2-1): KAGVTQTPRYLIKTRGQQVTLSCSPISGHRSVSWYQQTPGQGLQFLFEYFSETQRNKGNFPGRFSGRQFSNSRSEMNVSTLELGDSALYLCASSFDRGRGNEQFFGPGTRLTVL.

This clone has just one count. The chain employs TRBV7-9 and TRBJ2-7; D possibly corresponds to TRBD1 (6 bases). The V and J ends lost 6 bases and 2 bases respectively, with 11 bases between them. From germline, CDR1 is SEHNR and CDR2 FQNEAQ (reference sequence). The CDR3 runs to 13 residues. As DNA, the CDR3 is TGTGCCAGCAGGGGGGACAACCCCTACGAGCAGTACTTC. Protein product: CASRGDNPYEQYF.

The J gene is TRBJ2-7, the V gene TRBV19; 9 nucleotides agree with TRBD1. The trim removed 3 bases at V and 2 bases at J, leaving 5 bases unmatched. The CDR3 extends over 15 amino acids. In germline, CDR1 is LNHDA, CDR2 SQIVND (reference sequence). CDR3 sequence: CASSISGTGTYEQYF. The CDR3 DNA reads as TGTGCCAGTAGTATCTCCGGGACAGGGACCTACGAGCAGTACTTC.

CDR3 in amino acids: CASSPWGTGNTIYF. In DNA form, the CDR3 reads TGTGCCAGCAGTCCTTGGGGGACCGGAAACACCATATATTTT. J is TRBJ1-3 and V is TRBV28, with a possible D match to TRBD1 (5 bases). Per germline, CDR1 MDHEN and CDR2 SYDVKM. The ends were cut back, 5 bases at V and 4 bases at J, with 12 bases in the middle. The CDR3 loop spans 14 amino acids.

The chain uses TRBV18 and TRBJ1-2; 8 nucleotides line up with TRBD1. V was pared by 2 bases and J by 0 bases, with 5 bases of the junction left unmatched. CDR1 KGHSH and CDR2 LQKENI come from the germline V gene. This CDR3 is 16 amino acids long. CDR3 sequence: CASSPKEQGANYGYTF. The CDR3 DNA is TGTGCCAGCTCACCAAAGGAACAGGGGGCTAACTATGGCTACACCTTC. The whole variable domain, remainder taken from reference TRBV18 and TRBJ1-2, is NAGVMQNPRHLVRRRGQEARLRCSPMKGHSHVYWYRQLPEEGLKFMVYLQKENIIDESGMPKERFSAEFPKEGPSILRIQQVVRGDSAAYFCASSPKEQGANYGYTFGSGTRLTVV.

V usage is TRBV7-6 and J usage is TRBJ2-5, with D uncertain. The V end lost 1 base, the J end lost 5 bases, and 5 bases lay between the germline ends. The CDR3 contains 12 residues. Germline V gives CDR1 SGHVS, CDR2 FNYEAQ. CDR3 in amino acids: CASSLVGETQYF. The CDR3 DNA sequence: TGTGCCAGCAGCTTAGTCGGGGAGACCCAGTACTTC.

The V gene is TRBV2, the J gene TRBJ2-1; 7 bases are a match to TRBD2. The CDR3 runs to 18 residues. J lost 4 bases, V lost 3 bases, and 15 bases had no gene match. The germline CDR1 and CDR2 sequences are SNHLY and FYNNEI. Written as DNA, the CDR3 is TGTGCCAGCAGTGACGTCCGTATGGGGCTAGCGGCGTACAATGAGCAGTTCTTC. It codes for CASSDVRMGLAAYNEQFF. The variable domain in full, with the rest retrieved from reference TRBV2 and TRBJ2-1, is EPEVTQTPSHQVTQMGQEVILRCVPISNHLYFYWYRQILGQKVEFLVSFYNNEISEKSEIFDDQFSVERPDGSNFTLKIRSTKLEDSAMYFCASSDVRMGLAAYNEQFFGPGTRLTVL.

The CDR3 nucleotides read TGTGCCAGTGTGGGAGGGGGATGGAACTATGGCTACACCTTC. Amino acids: CASVGGGWNYGYTF. V and J are TRBV2 and TRBJ1-2; D is possibly TRBD1 (6 bases). V was shortened by 9 bases and J by 2 bases, with 16 bases between the two germline ends. CDR1 is SNHLY and CDR2 is FYNNEI in the germline V gene. This CDR3 is 14 amino acids long.

V gene TRBV4-1 combines with J gene TRBJ2-7; 9 positions match TRBD1. With V trimmed by 0 bases and J by 5 bases, 5 bases remained unmatched. This CDR3 is 15 amino acids long. Germline V gives CDR1 MGHRA, CDR2 YSYEKL. The CDR3 reads CASSQDIGQGNEQYF. In nucleotides, the CDR3 is TGCGCCAGCAGCCAAGATATAGGACAGGGGAACGAGCAGTACTTC.

The gene calls are TRBV4-1 and TRBJ2-7; 11 bases are shared with TRBD2. The germline V gene has CDR1 MGHRA and CDR2 YSYEKL. Germline trimming cut 0 bases from V and 4 bases from J; bases unmatched to any gene: 5. This CDR3 spans 16 amino acids. The CDR3 DNA is TGCGCCAGCAGCCAAGATTTGCTAGCGGGAGGATACGAGCAGTACTTC. As protein: CASSQDLLAGGYEQYF.

DNA of the CDR3: TGCAGCGTTGTCCCAGTTGGGGCAAACACCATATATTTT. Protein: CSVVPVGANTIYF. The chain combines TRBV29-1 with TRBJ1-3, with D tentatively TRBD1 (5 bases). The germline gives CDR1 SQVTM, CDR2 ANQGSEA. The V and J ends lost 4 bases and 6 bases respectively, with 13 bases between them. This CDR3 has 13 residues.

CDR3 region: CASSYLSGQGGEQYF. The CDR3 coding sequence is TGTGCCAGCAGTTACCTCTCCGGACAGGGCGGCGAGCAGTACTTC. The chain carries TRBV6-6 and TRBJ2-7; 8 bases fit TRBD1. CDR1 and CDR2 (germline): MNHNY, SVGAGI (reference sequence). J gave up 6 bases and V 2 bases, and 9 bases lay outside the gene matches. The CDR3 runs 15 residues.

V gene TRBV25-1 combines with J gene TRBJ2-2; D uncertain. The CDR3 loop spans 14 amino acids. From germline, CDR1 is MGHDK and CDR2 SYGVNS. Trimming stripped 6 bases from V and 8 bases from J, with 16 bases between. CDR3 nucleotides: TGTGCCAGCAGAGGACCCTCCTTTTCAGGGGAGCTGTTTTTT. As protein: CASRGPSFSGELFF.

The gene calls are TRBV28 and TRBJ2-6; TRBD1 matches 9 bases. The germline CDR1 and CDR2 sequences are MDHEN and SYDVKM. The CDR3 covers 17 residues. Trimming cost V 3 bases and J 0 bases; bases outside gene matches: 3. The CDR3 DNA follows: TGTGCCAGCAGTTTCGGGGACAGGGCCTCTGGGGCCAACGTCCTGACTTTC. Encoded protein: CASSFGDRASGANVLTF.

The chain links TRBV5-4 to TRBJ1-2; D possibly corresponds to TRBD1 (6 bases). Germline V gene sequence: CDR1 SGHNT, CDR2 YYREEE (reference sequence). The V end was cut by 3 bases, the J end by 4 bases, with 25 bases between. The CDR3 contains 18 residues. CDR3 residues: CASSSDRRSGEYFYGYTF. In nucleotides, the CDR3 is TGTGCCAGCAGCTCCGACAGGAGAAGTGGGGAGTACTTCTATGGCTACACCTTC.

This chain connects TRBV5-5 to TRBJ2-7; TRBD2 agrees at 7 bases. Per the germline V gene, CDR1 is SGHKS and CDR2 is YYEKEE (reference sequence). V lost 4 bases, J lost 0 bases, and 7 bases stayed unmatched. The CDR3 covers 15 residues. The CDR3 nucleotides are TGTGCCAGCAGCGGAGGGACTACCCTCTCCTACGAGCAGTACTTC. Translation gives CASSGGTTLSYEQYF.